A selection of T cell receptor beta chains follows, all from one sample in a study of vaccination and CD4 T cells after COVID-19. No cognate antigen is known for these TCRs. TCRdb ran MiXCR on the PCR reads and lists one entry per CDR3 protein. This sample has under 20,000 distinct CDR3 sequences, with more than 20% found just once. The source material was cultured CD4+ T cells from blood. The receptors derive from a human donor with COVID-19. Each CDR3 is given with its conserved first and last residue. A D gene is named only where the DNA matches it firmly. The size field is filled for only some rows; it gives once, few, many or a size class.

clone_size j_call d_call v_call cdr3_aa cdr3_nt
. TRBJ1-1 TRBD1 TRBV12-3/TRBV12-4 CASTPIPGQGQYEAFF TGTGCCAGCACCCCTATTCCGGGACAGGGCCAATATGAAGCTTTCTTT
few TRBJ2-3 . TRBV20-1 CSAWDPSYNTDTQYF TGCAGTGCCTGGGACCCGAGCTACAACACAGATACGCAGTATTTT
few TRBJ2-2 . TRBV29-1 CSVVPGVGPTGELFF TGCAGCGTTGTGCCGGGCGTGGGACCCACCGGGGAGCTGTTTTTT
. TRBJ2-5 . TRBV11-2 CASSLVGETQYF TGTGCCAGCAGCTTAGTAGGGGAGACCCAGTACTTC
. TRBJ2-6 TRBD2 TRBV4-2 CASSQVSGGESGANVLTF TGTGCCAGCAGCCAAGTTAGCGGGGGGGAGTCTGGGGCCAACGTCCTGACTTTC
. TRBJ2-7 TRBD1 TRBV6-1 CASGTPGQGVYEQYF TGTGCCAGCGGGACACCGGGACAGGGTGTCTACGAGCAGTACTTC
few TRBJ2-5 . TRBV4-2 CASSQDGAGGRGETQYF TGTGCCAGCAGCCAAGACGGGGCTGGGGGGCGGGGAGAGACCCAGTACTTC
medium-sized TRBJ1-2 . TRBV6-1 CASSPRQILTIGYTF TGTGCCAGCAGTCCAAGACAGATATTAACTATCGGCTACACCTTC
few TRBJ1-1 TRBD1 TRBV28 CAIGTGREAFF TGTGCCATCGGGACAGGGCGTGAAGCTTTCTTT
. TRBJ2-2 . TRBV27 CASSFAGAVGELFF TGTGCCAGCAGTTTCGCGGGGGCGGTCGGGGAGCTGTTTTTT
. TRBJ1-5 . TRBV7-8 CASSLDRAYSNQPQHF TGTGCCAGCAGCTTAGACAGGGCGTATAGCAATCAGCCCCAGCATTTT
once TRBJ1-4 . TRBV4-2 CASSLVPTATNEKLFF TGTGCCAGCAGCCTAGTCCCAACAGCAACTAATGAAAAACTGTTTTTT
. TRBJ2-3 . TRBV5-1 CASAPGVRETDTQYF TGCGCCAGCGCCCCGGGGGTCAGGGAGACAGATACGCAGTATTTT
. TRBJ1-6 . TRBV27 CASSPGAGLYSPLHF TGTGCCAGCAGTCCGGGGGCAGGGCTTTATTCACCCCTCCACTTT
few TRBJ2-7 . TRBV27 CASSSAGGVLEQYF TGTGCCAGCAGTTCGGCTGGGGGAGTCCTCGAGCAGTACTTC
. TRBJ1-1 . TRBV2 CASSEEAVSTEAFF TGTGCCAGCAGTGAGGAGGCGGTGAGCACTGAAGCTTTCTTT
. TRBJ2-3 . TRBV11-3 CASRDSSYTQYF TGTGCCAGCAGGGATAGCAGTTATACGCAGTATTTT
. TRBJ1-6 TRBD1 TRBV12-3/TRBV12-4 CASSLTGTGESPLHF TGTGCCAGCAGTCTAACCGGGACAGGGGAGTCACCCCTCCACTTT
few TRBJ1-3 . TRBV20-1 CSASGDSGNTIYF TGCAGTGCTAGTGGGGACTCTGGAAACACCATATATTTT
. TRBJ2-5 . TRBV20-1 CSARPSRGQEAQYF TGCAGTGCGCGACCTAGCCGGGGTCAAGAGGCCCAGTACTTC
. TRBJ2-7 TRBD2 TRBV18 CASSPTSGFYEQYF TGTGCCAGCTCACCGACTAGCGGATTCTACGAGCAGTACTTC
few TRBJ1-3 TRBD1 TRBV28 CASSLPPGQGSGNTIYF TGTGCCAGCAGTCTACCCCCGGGACAGGGGTCTGGAAACACCATATATTTT
. TRBJ2-5 . TRBV19 CASSKVWAEQETQYF TGTGCCAGTAGTAAGGTTTGGGCGGAACAAGAGACCCAGTACTTC
. TRBJ1-5 TRBD1 TRBV6-2/TRBV6-3 CASPTSTGDGYQPQHF TGTGCCAGCCCGACTTCGACAGGGGATGGGTATCAGCCCCAGCATTTT
. TRBJ2-7 . TRBV7-7 CASSLGPRAGNYEQYF TGTGCTAGCAGCTTAGGCCCTCGCGCAGGTAACTACGAGCAGTACTTC